Included here is one T cell receptor beta chain sequence, with context. This sample stems from a study of T cell repertoires in cytomegalovirus infection. MiXCR, run by TCRdb on the reads, gives a single entry per CDR3 protein. The sample has 200,000 to 300,000 distinct CDR3 sequences, 6.5% seen once. Per germline, CDR1 SGHRS and CDR2 YFSETQ. The J segment lost 13 bases and the V segment lost 0 bases, leaving 9 bases of the junction unmatched. The CDR3 covers 13 residues. The sequencing sample was made of PBMCs. The chain recombines TRBV5-1 with TRBJ1-1, with 7 bases lining up with TRBD1. The TCR originated in a human donor in good health (CMV status not recorded). Some clones in this sample may be carry-over from other donors' samples. CDR3 sequence reads: CASSLGRDSGDFF. CDR3 DNA sequence: TGCGCCAGCAGCTTGGGGCGGGACAGTGGAGATTTCTTT.